This TCR beta chain was captured by sequencing in a study of T cell responses to AZD1222 COVID-19 vaccine. Germline CDR1 reads SEHNR; CDR2 reads FQNEAQ (reference sequence). This CDR3 region has 15 residues. With 3 bases clipped from V and 1 base from J, the junction kept 4 bases outside the gene matches. Assay used: immunoSEQ multiplex PCR; TCRdb lists only in-frame clones, some missing. The repertoire has about 110,000 clones, roughly 87% of them found once; the top ten carry 4.8%. The chain couples TRBV7-9 to TRBJ1-1, with 8 bases that match TRBD1. The TCR was taken from an adult who received the AZD1222 COVID-19 vaccine. Sequences were derived from peripheral blood, sampled 28 days after the second AZD1222 dose. The CDR3 DNA reads TGTGCCAGCAGCTTGCAGGGGGCCGCGAACACTGAAGCTTTCTTT. This gives the protein CASSLQGAANTEAFF.